One and the same sample provided the 27 T cell receptor beta chains below, sequenced in a study of CD8 T cells in ankylosing spondylitis. TCRdb reprocessed the 5' RACE reads via MiXCR and lists one record per CDR3 protein. This sample has fewer than 50,000 distinct CDR3 sequences, with about 11% found just once. Sequencing was carried out using blood, either unsorted or a sorted T cell fraction (not recorded which). The receptors derive from a male donor with ankylosing spondylitis or in good health (not recorded which).

This clonotype occurred many times. The chain employs TRBV25-1 and TRBJ2-1; 7 nucleotides match TRBD2. CDR3 length: 14 amino acids. Per germline, CDR1 MGHDK and CDR2 SYGVNS. V shed 8 bases and J 9 bases; nucleotides not matched to a gene: 13. The CDR3 coding sequence is TGTGCCAGCTCCCTCCGGGAGGCGAGTGGTGAGCAGTTCTTC. It encodes CASSLREASGEQFF.

This clonotype occurred many times. V usage is TRBV2 and J usage is TRBJ1-5; D remains ambiguous. The germline V gene encodes CDR1 SNHLY and CDR2 FYNNEI. The CDR3 is 14 residues long. V lost 3 bases to trimming and J lost 0 bases, with 6 bases between them. DNA of the CDR3: TGTGCCAGCAGTGACAGTCATAGCAATCAGCCCCAGCATTTT. Translation: CASSDSHSNQPQHF.

Many counts were recorded for this clonotype. The chain links TRBV7-2 to TRBJ1-5; no firm D call. The CDR3 loop spans 15 amino acids. Germline CDR1 is SGHTA and CDR2 is FQGNSA. With 2 bases removed from V and 0 bases from J, the gap between germline ends came to 8 bases. CDR3 amino acids: CASSLMVNSNQPQHF. In DNA, the CDR3 is TGTGCCAGCAGCTTAATGGTTAATAGCAATCAGCCCCAGCATTTT.

The CDR3 sequence: CASGSQDTQYF. In DNA form, the CDR3 reads TGTGCTAGTGGGTCCCAAGATACGCAGTATTTT. V and J are TRBV12-5 and TRBJ2-3; D not resolved. Germline-derived CDR1 and CDR2 are LGHNT and FRNRAP. This CDR3 comprises 11 residues. The germline V and J ends were trimmed by 6 bases and 5 bases, with 6 bases remaining between them.

In this sample, this clonotype turned up many times. This chain uses TRBV29-1 with TRBJ2-2, with a possible D match to TRBD1 (5 bases). This CDR3 comprises 14 residues. Germline CDR1 is SQVTM and CDR2 is ANQGSEA. The germline V and J ends were trimmed by 4 bases and 0 bases, with 9 bases remaining between them. CDR3 sequence reads: CSVGNRPNTGELFF. CDR3 DNA sequence: TGCAGCGTTGGAAACAGGCCGAACACCGGGGAGCTGTTTTTT.

This clonotype was seen ten or more times. The chain has TRBV9 and TRBJ1-1; TRBD1 agrees at 8 bases. The CDR3 length is 17 residues. Germline V gene data show CDR1 as SGDLS and CDR2 as YYNGEE. Trimming cost V 0 bases and J 4 bases; bases outside gene matches: 11. The CDR3 sequence: CASSVGVLAGGTTEAFF. In DNA, the CDR3 is TGTGCCAGCAGCGTAGGAGTGTTGGCAGGGGGCACCACTGAAGCTTTCTTT.

The sample holds many counts of this clonotype. The gene calls are TRBV3-1 and TRBJ2-5, with a possible D match to TRBD2 (7 bases). The CDR3 consists of 15 residues. The V end lost 1 base, the J end lost 5 bases, and 14 bases lay between the germline ends. CDR1 is LGHDT, CDR2 YNNKEL, per germline (reference sequence). DNA for the CDR3: TGTGCCAGCAGCCAAGGAGGGGGGGCCGGGGAGACCCAGTACTTC. Protein: CASSQGGGAGETQYF.

This clonotype was seen repeatedly, ten times or more. The chain carries TRBV5-4 and TRBJ1-2; 12 bases are shared with TRBD1. Germline trimming cut 4 bases from V and 4 bases from J; bases unmatched to any gene: 2. CDR3 length: 14 amino acids. The germline V gene has CDR1 SGHNT and CDR2 YYREEE (reference sequence). CDR3 amino acids: CASSRDRGPYGYTF. In DNA, the CDR3 is TGTGCCAGCAGCCGGGACAGGGGGCCCTATGGCTACACCTTC.

This clonotype appeared many times. V gene TRBV12-3 or TRBV12-4 combines with J gene TRBJ2-1; D is tentatively TRBD1 or TRBD2 (5 bases each). The V end was cut by 6 bases, the J end by 3 bases, with 12 bases between. The CDR3 totals 14 residues. The CDR3 protein is CASSPGTDYNEQFF. CDR3 DNA sequence: TGTGCCAGCAGCCCCGGGACGGACTACAATGAGCAGTTCTTC.

Concerning this clonotype itself: This may be a read error: a much more frequent sequence differs by one nucleotide. The chain couples TRBV2 to TRBJ1-1, with D uncertain. V was pared by 8 bases and J by 3 bases, with 13 bases between. The CDR3 has 13 residues. Germline V gene sequence: CDR1 SNHLY, CDR2 FYNNEI. The chain's CDR3 is CASGFERDTEAFF. In nucleotides, the CDR3 is TGTGCCAGCGGTTTCGAGAGGGACACTGAAGCTTTCTTT.

This clonotype was detected many times. This chain uses TRBV5-1 with TRBJ2-1; possibly TRBD1 for D (6 bases). The CDR3 sequence is 15 residues long. The germline CDR1 and CDR2 sequences are SGHRS and YFSETQ. V gave up 2 bases and J gave up 7 bases, with 16 bases separating them. In DNA, the CDR3 is TGCGCCAGCAGCTTTACAGGGTACCCCGGGAATGAGCAGTTCTTC. Residues: CASSFTGYPGNEQFF.

At least ten counts were recorded for this clonotype. The rearrangement uses TRBV12-3 or TRBV12-4 and TRBJ2-3; D is unresolved. This CDR3 contains 14 residues. The V gene lost 6 bases and the J gene lost 3 bases, with 13 bases spanning the gap. This chain's CDR3 is CASSAISGTDTQYF. The CDR3 DNA follows: TGTGCCAGCAGCGCGATCTCCGGGACAGATACGCAGTATTTT.

Notes on this clonotype: This sequence may be a read error, since a much larger clone differs from it by one base. The rearrangement uses TRBV7-6 and TRBJ2-5, with 11 bases identical to TRBD1. Germline values: CDR1 SGHVS, CDR2 FNYEAQ. Unmatched junction bases numbered 9, after V lost 7 bases and J lost 5 bases. This CDR3 is built from 15 residues. The CDR3 loop reads CASIFGTGGRETQYF. The CDR3 DNA sequence: TGTGCCAGCATCTTTGGGACAGGGGGTCGGGAGACCCAGTACTTC.

The chain uses TRBV30 and TRBJ1-1, with D unresolved. V was cut by 2 bases and J by 1 base, with 5 bases left in between. CDR3 size: 12 residues. In germline, CDR1 is GTSNPN, CDR2 SVGIG (reference sequence). The CDR3, as DNA: TGTGCCTGGAGTCCTGCGAACACTGAAGCTTTCTTT. It is translated as CAWSPANTEAFF.

This clonotype was recorded many times. The chain combines TRBV7-6 with TRBJ2-3; 16 bases are a match to TRBD2. The CDR3 spans 18 residues. From germline, CDR1 is SGHVS and CDR2 FNYEAQ. V trimming: 4 bases; J trimming: 2 bases; junction bases outside the gene matches: 6. The CDR3 is CASSSPGLAGGITDTQYF. DNA of the CDR3: TGTGCCAGCAGCTCACCGGGACTAGCGGGGGGGATCACAGATACGCAGTATTTT.

This clonotype occurred many times. The chain couples TRBV12-3 or TRBV12-4 to TRBJ2-1, with TRBD1 matching over 8 bases. There are 14 residues in the CDR3. Trimming removed 7 bases from V and 4 bases from J; junction bases left unmatched: 6. This chain's CDR3 is CASITGGRYNEQFF. DNA for the CDR3: TGTGCCAGCATTACAGGGGGGCGGTACAATGAGCAGTTCTTC.

V usage is TRBV20-1 and J usage is TRBJ2-7, with 7 bases lining up with TRBD1. Germline CDR1 is DFQATT and CDR2 is SNEGSKA (reference sequence). The V and J ends lost 6 bases and 5 bases, in that order; junction bases with no gene match: 13. CDR3 length: 14 residues. CDR3 amino acids: CSAQPGQYGNEQYF. The CDR3 DNA reads TGCAGTGCGCAACCGGGACAGTATGGAAACGAGCAGTACTTC.

This clonotype was observed at least ten times. The chain recombines TRBV5-1 with TRBJ2-3; 12 bases map to TRBD2. V lost 6 bases to trimming and J lost 1 base; unmatched junction nucleotides: 3. This CDR3 is built from 15 residues. Germline CDR1 reads SGHRS; CDR2 reads YFSETQ. CDR3 protein: CASMTSGGGTDTQYF. The DNA for the CDR3 is TGCGCCAGCATGACTAGCGGGGGAGGCACAGATACGCAGTATTTT.

Ten or more counts support this clonotype. The V and J genes are TRBV3-1 and TRBJ2-7; D is unresolved. Trimming stripped 1 base from V and 5 bases from J, with 3 bases between. CDR3 length: 11 amino acids. In germline, CDR1 is LGHDT, CDR2 YNNKEL (reference sequence). The CDR3 nucleotides read TGTGCCAGCAGCCAAGGGGACGAGCAGTACTTC. The encoded protein is CASSQGDEQYF.

Ten or more counts support this clonotype. The rearrangement links TRBV9 to TRBJ2-7; maybe TRBD1 (6 bases). This CDR3 contains 13 residues. Trimming stripped 3 bases from V and 3 bases from J, with 10 bases between. Germline-derived CDR1 and CDR2 are SGDLS and YYNGEE. The DNA of the CDR3 is TGTGCCAGCAGCGCCGGACAGTTCTACGAGCAGTACTTC. Translated, it gives CASSAGQFYEQYF.

This clonotype showed up many times. This chain links TRBV6-1 with TRBJ2-7; 9 nucleotides align to TRBD1. The CDR3 length is 15 residues. Germline V CDR1 and CDR2: MNHNS, SASEGT. Trimming at V came to 4 bases and at J to 4 bases, leaving 8 bases not matched to a gene. This chain's CDR3 is CASSVTGTGRYEQYF. In nucleotides, the CDR3 is TGTGCCAGCAGTGTAACCGGGACAGGGAGGTACGAGCAGTACTTC.

In this sample, this clonotype turned up many times. The chain is built from TRBV29-1 and TRBJ1-2; D is uncertain. The CDR3 runs to 11 residues. V was clipped by 3 bases and J by 5 bases, with 7 bases between them. CDR1 is SQVTM and CDR2 is ANQGSEA in the germline V gene. The CDR3 DNA reads as TGCAGCGTTGACAAGGGATATGGCTACACCTTC. Translation gives CSVDKGYGYTF.

The sample holds many counts of this clonotype. The chain is built from TRBV2 and TRBJ2-1, with TRBD1 as a possible D gene (5 bases). V was trimmed by 5 bases and J by 10 bases, leaving 9 bases between them. This CDR3 spans 11 amino acids. Germline CDR1 reads SNHLY; CDR2 reads FYNNEI. The CDR3 region is CASSNRLEQFF. The CDR3 DNA sequence: TGTGCCAGCAGTAACAGGTTAGAGCAGTTCTTC.

This clonotype was seen many times. DNA for the CDR3: TGTGCCAGCAAGGGGGCCTCCTACGAGCAGTACTTC. Translated: CASKGASYEQYF. This sequence joins TRBV12-3 or TRBV12-4 and TRBJ2-7; TRBD1 agrees at 7 bases. The CDR3 consists of 12 residues. Trimming cost V 7 bases and J 0 bases; bases outside gene matches: 0.

This clonotype was picked up many times. V usage is TRBV19 and J usage is TRBJ2-7, with D possibly TRBD1 on 5 matching bases. The CDR3 runs 15 residues. Trimming removed 6 bases from V and 6 bases from J, with 21 bases in between. Looked up from germline, CDR1 is LNHDA and CDR2 is SQIVND (reference sequence). DNA of the CDR3: TGTGCCAGTAGCCCGTGGGCCGATTCAGGGTTCGAGCAGTACTTC. This translates into CASSPWADSGFEQYF.

This clonotype was picked up a small number of times. A much larger clone differs by one base, so this may be a read error. The V and J genes are TRBV20-1 and TRBJ1-4; D perhaps matches TRBD1 (6 bases). V was shortened by 4 bases and J by 7 bases, with 16 bases between the two germline ends. This CDR3 region has 14 residues. Germline values: CDR1 DFQATT, CDR2 SNEGSKA (reference sequence). The CDR3 region is CSAILPQGREKLFF. CDR3 nucleotide sequence: TGCAGTGCTATCCTCCCTCAGGGGCGTGAAAAACTGTTTTTT.

This clonotype was recorded at least ten times. The rearrangement uses TRBV6-1 and TRBJ1-6; D is undetermined. The CDR3 totals 14 residues. The germline CDR1 and CDR2 sequences are MNHNS and SASEGT. The V gene lost 5 bases and the J gene lost 8 bases, with 13 bases spanning the gap. In DNA, the CDR3 is TGTGCCAGCAGTCCGAGAGGTGGAGATTCACCCCTCCACTTT. It is translated as CASSPRGGDSPLHF.